The clone carrying this T cell receptor beta chain showed up just a few times. By quantitative 5'-RACE with molecular barcodes, the TCR beta libraries were made. Via MiXCR, TCRdb re-called the 5' RACE reads, giving one row per CDR3 protein. The table lists approximately 300,000 distinct CDR3 sequences, 15% to 25% of them singletons. The data derive from a study of CD8 T cells in ankylosing spondylitis. V was pared by 6 bases and J by 7 bases, with 8 bases of the junction left unmatched. Germline CDR1 MDHEN, CDR2 SYDVKM. The CDR3 is 14 amino acids. This TCR came from a male donor with ankylosing spondylitis or in good health (not recorded which). Sequencing was carried out using blood, either unsorted or a sorted T cell fraction (not recorded which). The rearrangement joins TRBV28 to TRBJ2-1; the match to TRBD2 covers 8 bases. CDR3 in DNA: TGTGCCAGCAGACTAGCGGTGAGTGGAAATGAGCAGTTCTTC. Translating it yields CASRLAVSGNEQFF.